The 28 T cell receptor beta chains listed next were all sequenced from one sample in a study of T-cell memory formation after mild COVID-19. TCRdb reprocessed the 5' RACE reads with MiXCR, giving one entry per CDR3 protein. The sample records hundreds of thousands of distinct CDR3 sequences, roughly 20% being singletons. Sample: PBMCs or a T cell subset sorted from them (not recorded which). These receptor sequences come from an adult woman who had mild COVID-19 (a few samples of this study predate the infection). Cell type and time point are not known.

J is TRBJ1-2 and V is TRBV20-1; 8 bases map to TRBD1. CDR3 length: 13 residues. Germline loops: CDR1 DFQATT, CDR2 SNEGSKA (reference sequence). This CDR3 reads CSRQGTGNYGYTF. CDR3 nucleotides: TGCAGCCGACAGGGGACAGGAAACTATGGCTACACCTTC.

This clonotype was found many times. The V gene is TRBV4-2, the J gene TRBJ2-5, with D hard to call. The germline V gene encodes CDR1 LGHNA and CDR2 YNFKEQ. V shed 4 bases and J shed 3 bases, with 18 bases lying between them. CDR3 size: 16 residues. CDR3 bases: TGTGCCAGCAGCCCCGCTCCAAACGGCGGCAAAGAGACCCAGTACTTC. Translation: CASSPAPNGGKETQYF.

The chain couples TRBV12-3 or TRBV12-4 to TRBJ2-7; D perhaps matches TRBD1 (6 bases). V was trimmed by 2 bases and J by 8 bases, leaving 16 bases between them. This CDR3 region has 14 residues. The CDR3 here is CASSLWALGAQQYF. The CDR3 nucleotides read TGTGCCAGCAGTTTATGGGCCCTGGGGGCGCAGCAGTACTTC.

This clonotype was seen many times. The gene calls are TRBV11-2 and TRBJ2-3; D is undetermined. The germline CDR1 and CDR2 sequences are SGHAT and FQNNGV. With 5 bases removed from V and 6 bases from J, the gap between germline ends came to 3 bases. This CDR3 comprises 10 residues. CDR3 region: CASSLDTQYF. For the CDR3, the DNA is TGTGCCAGCAGCCTGGATACGCAGTATTTT.

This clonotype was detected ten times or more. This sequence joins TRBV6-5 and TRBJ2-1; either TRBD1 or TRBD2 may fit D (5 bases each). Trimming took 2 bases from V and 4 from J, leaving 6 bases between them. Per the germline V gene, CDR1 is MNHEY and CDR2 is SVGAGI. CDR3 size: 13 residues. CDR3 in amino acids: CASSYGGYNEQFF. The CDR3 DNA reads as TGTGCCAGCAGTTACGGGGGATACAATGAGCAGTTCTTC.

This chain joins TRBV7-3 and TRBJ2-1, with TRBD1 as a possible D gene (6 bases). Per the germline V gene, CDR1 is SGHTA and CDR2 is FQGTGA. The CDR3 consists of 13 residues. The V end was cut by 1 base, the J end by 10 bases, with 11 bases between. This CDR3 reads CASSLNRVGEQFF. The CDR3 bases are TGTGCCAGCAGCTTAAACAGGGTCGGCGAGCAGTTCTTC.

This clonotype was detected a few times. The genes are TRBV28 and TRBJ2-7, with TRBD2 identical over 8 bases. This CDR3 spans 19 amino acids. Trimming cost V 6 bases and J 3 bases; bases outside gene matches: 22. CDR1 and CDR2 from the germline V gene are MDHEN and SYDVKM. The CDR3 region is CASSSSSLKRGRFLYEQYF. CDR3 in DNA: TGTGCCAGCAGCTCCTCTTCACTCAAGCGGGGGAGATTCCTCTACGAGCAGTACTTC.

This chain uses TRBV7-9 with TRBJ2-1; TRBD1 matches 7 bases. The CDR3 has 13 residues. CDR1 is SEHNR and CDR2 is FQNEAQ in the germline V gene (reference sequence). The J segment lost 7 bases and the V segment lost 2 bases, leaving 2 bases of the junction unmatched. CDR3 protein: CASSLTGENEQFF. The CDR3 coding sequence is TGTGCCAGCAGCTTAACAGGGGAGAATGAGCAGTTCTTC.

The chain couples TRBV3-1 to TRBJ2-1; the D gene is possibly TRBD2 (5 bases). The V gene lost 4 bases and the J gene lost 13 bases, with 14 bases spanning the gap. The germline V gene has CDR1 LGHDT and CDR2 YNNKEL (reference sequence). The CDR3 consists of 12 residues. CDR3 sequence (DNA): TGTGCCAGCAGCCTTGATCGGGCGGGTCAGTTCTTC. Encoded protein: CASSLDRAGQFF.

This clonotype showed up just a few times. The chain recombines TRBV12-3 or TRBV12-4 with TRBJ2-3; 8 nucleotides agree with TRBD1. The trim removed 8 bases at V and 3 bases at J, leaving 4 bases unmatched. CDR3 length: 13 residues. DNA for the CDR3: TGTGCCAGCCTCCAGGGGGCTACAGATACGCAGTATTTT. Translation gives CASLQGATDTQYF.

The chain joins TRBV19 to TRBJ2-4; tentatively, D is TRBD2 (9 bases). Germline CDR1 reads LNHDA; CDR2 reads SQIVND (reference sequence). CDR3 length: 19 amino acids. The germline V and J ends were trimmed by 10 bases and 1 base, with 29 bases remaining between them. CDR3 sequence (DNA): TGTGCCACCCACCCAGGACAGGGAGGACTAGCGAGGGCCAAAAACATTCAGTACTTC. Protein sequence: CATHPGQGGLARAKNIQYF. Together with reference TRBV19 and TRBJ2-4, the CDR3 gives the full variable domain: DGGITQSPKYLFRKEGQNVTLSCEQNLNHDAMYWYRQDPGQGLRLIYYSQIVNDFQKGDIAEGYSVSREKKESFPLTVTSAQKNPTAFYLCATHPGQGGLARAKNIQYFGAGTRLSVL.

This clonotype came up a few times. V and J are TRBV7-9 and TRBJ2-3; D is uncertain. V dropped 6 bases and J dropped 0 bases, with 19 bases sitting between them. This CDR3 contains 17 residues. Germline-derived CDR1 and CDR2 are SEHNR and FQNEAQ (reference sequence). The DNA for the CDR3 is TGTGCCAGCAGACCTAACCCCCGCCGACCAAGCACAGATACGCAGTATTTT. Translated, it gives CASRPNPRRPSTDTQYF.

The CDR3 region has the DNA TGCAGTGCTAGACCCCTCGGACTAGCGGGGGGGAGCTCCTACGAGCAGTACTTC. Residues: CSARPLGLAGGSSYEQYF. The gene calls are TRBV20-1 and TRBJ2-7, with 15 bases identical to TRBD2. The CDR3 length is 18 residues. J was trimmed by 0 bases and V by 2 bases; bases with no gene match: 8. CDR1 DFQATT and CDR2 SNEGSKA come from the germline V gene (reference sequence).

This chain connects TRBV7-9 to TRBJ2-5; 7 bases match TRBD1. Losses at the gene ends were 0 bases for V and 4 bases for J; bases not matched to a gene: 5. CDR1 SEHNR and CDR2 FQNEAQ come from the germline V gene (reference sequence). The CDR3 has 15 residues. CDR3: CASSLAGRGRETQYF. CDR3 coding DNA: TGTGCCAGCAGCTTAGCAGGCAGGGGGAGAGAGACCCAGTACTTC.

This chain uses TRBV5-5 with TRBJ2-3; the match to TRBD2 covers 13 bases. Trimming took 2 bases from V and 2 from J; bases not matched to a gene: 2. This CDR3 spans 16 amino acids. Germline V gene lookup returns CDR1 SGHKS and CDR2 YYEKEE (reference sequence). This CDR3 reads CASSFGTSGITDTQYF. The DNA for the CDR3 is TGTGCCAGCAGCTTCGGGACTAGCGGGATCACAGATACGCAGTATTTT. The complete variable domain, with remaining parts taken from reference TRBV5-5 and TRBJ2-3, reads DAGVTQSPTHLIKTRGQQVTLRCSPISGHKSVSWYQQVLGQGPQFIFQYYEKEERGRGNFPDRFSARQFPNYSSELNVNALLLGDSALYLCASSFGTSGITDTQYFGPGTRLTVL.

This clonotype was counted ten times or more. The chain has TRBV7-9 and TRBJ2-7; D gene ambiguous. Trimming pared 2 bases from V and 1 base from J, leaving 6 bases between. This CDR3 comprises 13 residues. CDR1 and CDR2 from the germline V gene are SEHNR and FQNEAQ (reference sequence). For the CDR3, the DNA is TGTGCCAGCAGCTTAACCCATTCCTACGAGCAGTACTTC. Amino acids: CASSLTHSYEQYF.

This clonotype was counted only a few times. This chain connects TRBV4-1 to TRBJ2-7; TRBD1 matches 7 bases. V was pared by 1 base and J by 3 bases, with 6 bases of the junction left unmatched. This CDR3 contains 15 residues. From germline, CDR1 is MGHRA and CDR2 YSYEKL. In DNA, the CDR3 is TGCGCCAGCAGCCAAGGACAGGGCCCAAACTACGAGCAGTACTTC. It encodes CASSQGQGPNYEQYF.

This clonotype occurred a few times. The chain joins TRBV6-6 to TRBJ2-7, with a possible D match to TRBD1 (6 bases). The V gene's germline CDR1 is MNHNY and CDR2 SVGAGI (reference sequence). The V gene lost 0 bases and the J gene lost 2 bases, with 20 bases spanning the gap. The CDR3 runs to 18 residues. CDR3 sequence (DNA): TGTGCCAGCAGTTACTCGACAGCTCCGGGACAAGGGGCCTACGAGCAGTACTTC. Translating gives CASSYSTAPGQGAYEQYF.

The sample holds a few counts of this clonotype. J is TRBJ2-7 and V is TRBV29-1; D gene ambiguous. The CDR3 runs to 10 residues. Trimming took off 6 bases at V and 3 bases at J, with 6 bases between the two ends. CDR1 and CDR2 from the germline V gene are SQVTM and ANQGSEA. The CDR3 loop reads CSVTDYEQYF. In nucleotides, the CDR3 is TGCAGCGTGACCGACTACGAGCAGTACTTC.

This clonotype was seen more than once but under ten times. V and J are TRBV28 and TRBJ1-2; 10 nucleotides match TRBD1. The V gene end was trimmed by 4 bases and the J gene end by 4 bases; junction bases not matched to a gene: 9. CDR3 length equals 16 residues. Germline assignment: CDR1 MDHEN and CDR2 SYDVKM. CDR3 bases: TGTGCCAGCAGTTCGACAGGGGGCGCTTTTTCCTATGGCTACACCTTC. Its protein product is CASSSTGGAFSYGYTF.

The rearrangement uses TRBV28 and TRBJ1-6; 9 bases are a match to TRBD1. With V trimmed by 2 bases and J by 12 bases, 11 bases remained unmatched. The germline V gene encodes CDR1 MDHEN and CDR2 SYDVKM. There are 16 residues in the CDR3. The CDR3 DNA reads as TGTGCCAGCAGTTTACTATCTGGGACAGGGTACATACCCCTCCACTTT. Its protein product is CASSLLSGTGYIPLHF.

This clonotype was observed a handful of times. The chain carries TRBV20-1 and TRBJ1-5, with D hard to call. Germline CDR1 reads DFQATT; CDR2 reads SNEGSKA (reference sequence). CDR3 length equals 12 residues. Trimming left V 0 bases short and J 4 bases short, with 4 bases between. Here the CDR3 reads CSARDRNQPQHF. The CDR3 coding sequence is TGCAGTGCTAGAGATCGGAATCAGCCCCAGCATTTT.

V usage is TRBV12-3 or TRBV12-4 and J usage is TRBJ1-5; TRBD1 is a possible D gene (5 bases). CDR3 size: 14 residues. Trimming left V 4 bases short and J 5 bases short, with 12 bases between. CDR3 DNA sequence: TGTGCCAGCAGTTCGGGGACTCACTATCAGCCCCAGCATTTT. Translated, it gives CASSSGTHYQPQHF.

The chain is built from TRBV29-1 and TRBJ1-1; 8 positions match TRBD1. Germline V gene data show CDR1 as SQVTM and CDR2 as ANQGSEA. The junction had 7 bases not matched to a gene; V was cut back by 6 bases and J by 1 base. The CDR3 runs to 14 residues. Here the CDR3 DNA reads TGCAGCGTCGCCCCCGGGACAGGGAACACTGAAGCTTTCTTT. Translated, it gives CSVAPGTGNTEAFF.

The rearrangement joins TRBV2 to TRBJ1-2; 9 nucleotides match TRBD1. Germline trimming cut 7 bases from V and 8 bases from J; bases unmatched to any gene: 5. CDR3 size: 12 residues. Germline V gene lookup returns CDR1 SNHLY and CDR2 FYNNEI. In DNA, the CDR3 is TGTGCCAGCACCTGGACAGGGGCCGGCTACACCTTC. Translating it yields CASTWTGAGYTF.

This clonotype was recorded a few times. The rearrangement uses TRBV6-2 or TRBV6-3 and TRBJ2-7; 9 positions match TRBD2. In germline, CDR1 is MNHEY, CDR2 SVGEGT. The V gene end was trimmed by 6 bases and the J gene end by 2 bases; junction bases not matched to a gene: 8. The CDR3 totals 15 residues. CDR3 DNA sequence: TGTGCCAGCAGATTAGCGGGAGCCAATCCCTACGAGCAGTACTTC. This codes for CASRLAGANPYEQYF.

The chain combines TRBV19 with TRBJ1-5; D gene unclear. The CDR3 runs 12 residues. The germline V and J ends were trimmed by 3 bases and 5 bases, with 5 bases remaining between them. Germline values: CDR1 LNHDA, CDR2 SQIVND (reference sequence). The CDR3 coding sequence is TGTGCCAGTAGTATTCCCGATCAGCCCCAGCATTTT. It is translated as CASSIPDQPQHF.

This clonotype has more than one count but fewer than ten. The J gene is TRBJ2-7, the V gene TRBV5-8; 9 bases align to TRBD2. Germline V lookup: CDR1 SGHTS, CDR2 YDEGEE. This CDR3 contains 15 residues. The V gene end was trimmed by 4 bases and the J gene end by 7 bases; junction bases not matched to a gene: 12. As DNA, the CDR3 is TGTGCCAGCAGCCCCCCACGACTAGCGGTGTTGGAGCAGTACTTC. Protein sequence: CASSPPRLAVLEQYF. The full variable domain, in which reference TRBV5-8 and TRBJ2-7 provide the parts outside the CDR3, is EAGVTQSPTHLIKTRGQQATLRCSPISGHTSVYWYQQALGLGLQFLLWYDEGEERNRGNFPPRFSGRQFPNYSSELNVNALELEDSALYLCASSPPRLAVLEQYFGPGTRLTVT.